This section outlines one T cell receptor beta chain sequence together with its context. The antigen is not known. This sample is part of a study of T cells in tumors after PD-1 blockade. The wider study: Excluded were patients with checkpoint blockade, immunosuppressants, or radiotherapy or other anti-cancer therapy within 4 weeks.

Study-wide findings and caveats: Peripheral recruitment is suggested, as some novel exhausted tumor clones were in pre-treatment blood.

In germline, CDR1 is SGHNT, CDR2 YYREEE (reference sequence). Trimming removed 1 base from V and 7 bases from J; junction bases left unmatched: 12. The CDR3 consists of 17 residues. The protocol was immunoSEQ multiplex PCR, while the TCRdb copy is restricted to in-frame clones and leaves out a portion. The sample lists several thousand clones, around two thirds seen once, with around 4.8% in the top ten. The sequencing here drew on tumor tissue, taken after anti-PD-1 treatment. The clonotype comes from a human donor with basal cell carcinoma. The chain combines TRBV5-4 with TRBJ2-1, with 9 positions matching TRBD2. The CDR3 nucleotides read TGTGCCAGCAGCTTGCCTGCGATGGGACTAGCCAGGAATGAGCAGTTCTTC. It specifies CASSLPAMGLARNEQFF.